One and the same sample provided the 31 T cell receptor beta chains below, sequenced in a study of beta chain features in type 1 diabetes. Study-wide points: Across all four CD4+ subsets, people with type 1 diabetes showed modestly shorter TCRB CDR3s.

These receptors have no known antigen. Expressed TCRB transcripts were sequenced, since all the RNA that had been isolated was reverse transcribed. Repertoires were generated with immunoSEQ multiplex PCR, while TCRdb's copy carries only in-frame clones and drops some. The table has around 650,000 clones, around 12% seen once; the top ten hold over 0.1%. Sequencing was performed on naive CD4+ T cells from blood. Source of these receptors: a young man with type 1 diabetes.

In the case of this clone: Other DNA sequences in this sample translate to the same CDR3. The genes are TRBV5-1 and TRBJ2-1, with 10 bases that match TRBD1. The CDR3 is made up of 15 amino acids. Trimming took 5 bases from V and 1 from J; bases not matched to a gene: 3. Germline V gene data show CDR1 as SGHRS and CDR2 as YFSETQ. The CDR3 loop reads CASSPGQGSYNEQFF. The CDR3 DNA sequence: TGCGCCAGCAGTCCGGGACAGGGGTCCTACAATGAGCAGTTCTTC. The whole variable domain, filled in from reference TRBV5-1 and TRBJ2-1, reads KAGVTQTPRYLIKTRGQQVTLSCSPISGHRSVSWYQQTPGQGLQFLFEYFSETQRNKGNFPGRFSGRQFSNSRSEMNVSTLELGDSALYLCASSPGQGSYNEQFFGPGTRLTVL.

J is TRBJ1-1 and V is TRBV11-3; the match to TRBD1 covers 7 bases. V shed 5 bases, J shed 10 bases, and the junction held 7 bases outside the gene matches. This CDR3 is built from 12 residues. Germline V CDR1 and CDR2: SGHNT, YENEEA. The CDR3 reads CASSTSTGAAFF. In nucleotides, the CDR3 is TGTGCCAGCAGCACCAGCACAGGGGCAGCTTTCTTT. The full variable domain, its missing parts supplied by reference TRBV11-3 and TRBJ1-1, is EAGVVQSPRYKIIEKKQPVAFWCNPISGHNTLYWYLQNLGQGPELLIRYENEEAVDDSQLPKDRFSAERLKGVDSTLKIQPAELGDSAVYLCASSTSTGAAFFGQGTRLTVV.

The chain uses TRBV2 and TRBJ1-5; no firm D call. The V gene's germline CDR1 is SNHLY and CDR2 FYNNEI. This CDR3 has 13 residues. V lost 6 bases and J lost 4, with 10 bases in between. Here the CDR3 reads CASRGRGNQPQHF. The CDR3 DNA sequence: TGTGCCAGCAGAGGACGTGGGAATCAGCCCCAGCATTTT.

This clone was recorded once. The gene calls are TRBV19 and TRBJ1-1, with 11 positions matching TRBD1. Trimming at V came to 5 bases and at J to 5 bases, leaving 7 bases not matched to a gene. Per the germline V gene, CDR1 is LNHDA and CDR2 is SQIVND (reference sequence). The CDR3 spans 15 residues. CDR3 amino acids: CASSPRDRGWTEAFF. For the CDR3, the DNA is TGTGCCAGTAGTCCCCGGGACAGGGGGTGGACTGAAGCTTTCTTT.

This clone turned up a few times. This chain uses TRBV28 with TRBJ2-7; possible D gene TRBD1, 6 bases. Trimming took off 5 bases at V and 1 base at J, with 9 bases between the two ends. From germline, CDR1 is MDHEN and CDR2 SYDVKM. CDR3 length equals 13 residues. The CDR3 sequence is CASSRGISYEQYF. CDR3 nucleotide sequence: TGTGCCAGCAGTAGGGGGATTTCCTACGAGCAGTACTTC.

This clone has more than one count but fewer than ten. The chain links TRBV7-3 to TRBJ2-2, with D possibly called TRBD1 or TRBD2 (5 bases each). This CDR3 contains 16 residues. Trimming removed 4 bases from V and 1 base from J, with 13 bases in between. Germline V lookup: CDR1 SGHTA, CDR2 FQGTGA. CDR3: CASSWLGPRNTGELFF. For the CDR3, the DNA is TGTGCCAGCAGCTGGCTGGGACCGCGGAACACCGGGGAGCTGTTTTTT.

V and J are TRBV7-2 and TRBJ2-4; 9 bases align to TRBD1. Germline CDR1 reads SGHTA; CDR2 reads FQGNSA. The CDR3 sequence is 15 residues long. Trimming cost V 2 bases and J 5 bases; bases outside gene matches: 4. CDR3 bases: TGTGCCAGCAGCTTATTATGGGACAGGGAAAACATTCAGTACTTC. Translated: CASSLLWDRENIQYF.

V is TRBV9 and J is TRBJ2-5; 9 nucleotides align to TRBD1. The CDR3 is made up of 15 amino acids. The germline CDR1 and CDR2 sequences are SGDLS and YYNGEE. The trim removed 0 bases at V and 1 base at J, leaving 1 base unmatched. CDR3 sequence: CASSVVGQGQETQYF. Written as DNA, the CDR3 is TGTGCCAGCAGCGTAGTGGGACAGGGCCAAGAGACCCAGTACTTC.

This clone appeared a few times. This sequence joins TRBV5-4 and TRBJ2-3; no clear D. CDR1 is SGHNT and CDR2 is YYREEE in the germline V gene (reference sequence). This CDR3 contains 13 residues. Deletions cut 0 bases from V and 4 bases from J, with 6 bases between. This chain's CDR3 is CASSLAEPDTQYF. Written as DNA, the CDR3 is TGTGCCAGCAGCTTGGCCGAACCAGATACGCAGTATTTT. The whole variable domain, filled in from reference TRBV5-4 and TRBJ2-3, reads ETGVTQSPTHLIKTRGQQVTLRCSSQSGHNTVSWYQQALGQGPQFIFQYYREEENGRGNFPPRFSGLQFPNYSSELNVNALELDDSALYLCASSLAEPDTQYFGPGTRLTVL.

This chain links TRBV7-6 with TRBJ1-3; D is undetermined. The V gene lost 5 bases and the J gene lost 4 bases, with 12 bases spanning the gap. This CDR3 has 14 residues. The germline gives CDR1 SGHVS, CDR2 FNYEAQ. The CDR3 protein is CASSEQNSGNTIYF. Here the CDR3 DNA reads TGTGCCAGCAGCGAACAAAATTCGGGAAACACCATATATTTT.

This chain links TRBV6-1 with TRBJ1-6; no clear D. CDR1 is MNHNS and CDR2 is SASEGT in the germline V gene. The CDR3 spans 15 residues. With 2 bases removed from V and 7 bases from J, the gap between germline ends came to 12 bases. The CDR3, as DNA: TGTGCCAGCAGTGAACAGGATTTTAGGAATTCACCCCTCCACTTT. Translation gives CASSEQDFRNSPLHF.

This clone was seen more than once but under ten times. V is TRBV5-1 and J is TRBJ2-5, with D perhaps matching TRBD1 (5 bases). The germline V gene has CDR1 SGHRS and CDR2 YFSETQ. CDR3 length: 13 amino acids. The ends were cut back, 4 bases at V and 4 bases at J, with 11 bases in the middle. CDR3 bases: TGCGCCAGCAGCCCTGACAGAGGAGAGACCCAGTACTTC. It translates to CASSPDRGETQYF.

The chain recombines TRBV29-1 with TRBJ2-1; tentative D call: TRBD1 (6 bases). CDR1 and CDR2 from the germline V gene are SQVTM and ANQGSEA. This CDR3 is 13 amino acids long. V lost 6 bases and J 1 base, leaving 10 bases between the germline ends. The CDR3: CSVERGSYNEQFF. The CDR3, as DNA: TGCAGCGTGGAAAGGGGGTCCTACAATGAGCAGTTCTTC.

This clone was observed a few times. V is TRBV5-1 and J is TRBJ2-2, with D maybe TRBD1 (5 bases). This CDR3 has 13 residues. V was pared by 3 bases and J by 6 bases, with 9 bases between. Germline CDR1 SGHRS, CDR2 YFSETQ. DNA of the CDR3: TGCGCCAGCAGCTCTGGACAAGCCGGGGAGCTGTTTTTT. Its protein product is CASSSGQAGELFF.

Note on this clone: The same CDR3 also results from other DNA sequences found in this sample. The rearrangement uses TRBV19 and TRBJ1-5, with D possibly matching TRBD1 (5 bases). Trimming pared 5 bases from V and 5 bases from J, leaving 10 bases between. CDR1 is LNHDA and CDR2 is SQIVND in the germline V gene (reference sequence). The CDR3 consists of 13 residues. CDR3 region: CASSAQGDQPQHF. The DNA of the CDR3 is TGTGCCAGTAGTGCCCAAGGGGATCAGCCCCAGCATTTT.

The chain uses TRBV5-6 and TRBJ1-2; no firm D call. Germline lookup yields CDR1 SGHDT and CDR2 YYEEEE. The CDR3 runs to 13 residues. V lost 2 bases and J lost 2, with 7 bases in between. In nucleotides, the CDR3 is TGTGCCAGCAGCTTTGGAGGGAACTATGGCTACACCTTC. Translation: CASSFGGNYGYTF.

This clone occurred a few times. This sample also contains other DNA sequences that code for the same CDR3. This chain links TRBV7-8 with TRBJ1-4; 8 bases are a match to TRBD1. The CDR3 contains 13 residues. Trimming cost V 5 bases and J 7 bases; bases outside gene matches: 3. CDR1 and CDR2 from the germline V gene are SGHVS and FQNEAQ. The CDR3 sequence is CASSLTGGEKLFF. CDR3 bases: TGTGCCAGCAGCCTCACAGGGGGTGAAAAACTGTTTTTT. The complete variable domain, with remaining parts taken from reference TRBV7-8 and TRBJ1-4, reads GAGVSQSPRYKVAKRGQDVALRCDPISGHVSLFWYQQALGQGPEFLTYFQNEAQLDKSGLPSDRFFAERPEGSVSTLKIQRTQQEDSAVYLCASSLTGGEKLFFGSGTQLSVL.

This clone turned up a few times. The chain carries TRBV25-1 and TRBJ2-5, with TRBD1 as a possible D gene (5 bases). The J call is uncertain, as TRBJ2-7 better fits the DNA end. This CDR3 is built from 13 residues. CDR1 MGHDK and CDR2 SYGVNS come from the germline V gene. The CDR3: CASKTAYSYEQYF. The CDR3, as DNA: TGTGCCAGCAAGACAGCATACTCCTACGAGCAGTACTTC.

This clone was observed a handful of times. The chain is built from TRBV6-1 and TRBJ1-1; D ambiguous. Trimming took off 2 bases at V and 0 bases at J, with 4 bases between the two ends. The CDR3 is 13 residues long. In germline, CDR1 is MNHNS, CDR2 SASEGT. The CDR3 sequence is CASSELLNTEAFF. The CDR3 DNA reads TGTGCCAGCAGTGAATTGCTGAACACTGAAGCTTTCTTT.

V and J are TRBV5-1 and TRBJ2-1; the D is unclear. CDR1 is SGHRS, CDR2 YFSETQ, per germline. This CDR3 is built from 14 residues. Trimming took 4 bases from V and 0 from J, leaving 8 bases between them. In DNA form, the CDR3 reads TGCGCCAGCAGCCCCGAGAGCTCCTACAATGAGCAGTTCTTC. This sequence encodes CASSPESSYNEQFF.

CDR3 in amino acids: CAWSGIGQGWETQYF. The CDR3 DNA reads as TGTGCCTGGAGTGGAATCGGGCAGGGGTGGGAGACCCAGTACTTC. The gene calls are TRBV30 and TRBJ2-5, with D maybe TRBD1 (6 bases). Germline CDR1 reads GTSNPN; CDR2 reads SVGIG (reference sequence). This CDR3 has 15 residues. V dropped 1 base and J dropped 5 bases, with 17 bases sitting between them.

As concerns this clone: This specimen includes other DNA sequences encoding the same CDR3. The chain has TRBV9 and TRBJ2-1; the D gene is possibly TRBD1 (5 bases). Germline V gene lookup returns CDR1 SGDLS and CDR2 YYNGEE. The CDR3 runs 12 residues. V was trimmed by 0 bases and J by 8 bases, leaving 6 bases between them. The CDR3 here is CASSVVGDEQFF. CDR3 in DNA: TGTGCCAGCAGCGTAGTAGGGGATGAGCAGTTCTTC. The complete variable domain, with remaining parts taken from reference TRBV9 and TRBJ2-1, reads DSGVTQTPKHLITATGQRVTLRCSPRSGDLSVYWYQQSLDQGLQFLIQYYNGEERAKGNILERFSAQQFPDLHSELNLSSLELGDSALYFCASSVVGDEQFFGPGTRLTVL.

The J gene is TRBJ1-1, the V gene TRBV19; D not certain. The germline V gene encodes CDR1 LNHDA and CDR2 SQIVND (reference sequence). V was cut by 4 bases and J by 3 bases, with 9 bases left in between. The CDR3 totals 13 residues. This chain's CDR3 is CASSSFTDTEAFF. CDR3 sequence (DNA): TGTGCCAGTAGTAGTTTTACAGACACTGAAGCTTTCTTT.

This clone was seen only a few times. V gene TRBV7-9 combines with J gene TRBJ2-3; D is unresolved. Germline-derived CDR1 and CDR2 are SEHNR and FQNEAQ (reference sequence). The CDR3 covers 16 residues. The V end lost 0 bases, the J end lost 0 bases, and 10 bases lay between the germline ends. The CDR3 DNA sequence: TGTGCCAGCAGCTTAGCTCCAGAAGCTAGCACAGATACGCAGTATTTT. It translates to CASSLAPEASTDTQYF.

This clone appeared a few times. The V and J genes are TRBV27 and TRBJ2-3, with D perhaps matching TRBD1 (6 bases). CDR1 and CDR2 (germline): MNHEY, SMNVEV (reference sequence). The CDR3 has 18 amino acids. Trimming pared 4 bases from V and 0 bases from J, leaving 20 bases between. In DNA form, the CDR3 reads TGTGCCAGCAGTTCGCACCAAGACAGGTTTGCGAGCACAGATACGCAGTATTTT. Its protein product is CASSSHQDRFASTDTQYF.

This chain links TRBV7-9 with TRBJ2-7; the match to TRBD2 covers 7 bases. V shed 5 bases and J 7 bases; nucleotides not matched to a gene: 8. The CDR3 loop spans 13 amino acids. Germline assignment: CDR1 SEHNR and CDR2 FQNEAQ (reference sequence). The CDR3 region is CASSPQPGGEQYF. CDR3 sequence (DNA): TGTGCCAGCAGCCCCCAGCCCGGGGGGGAGCAGTACTTC.

The genes are TRBV18 and TRBJ1-1, with 10 bases identical to TRBD1. The junction had 7 bases not matched to a gene; V was cut back by 5 bases and J by 7 bases. Per germline, CDR1 KGHSH and CDR2 LQKENI. The CDR3 extends over 14 amino acids. As DNA, the CDR3 is TGTGCCAGCTCAACGACAGGGGGCCGGGGTGAAGCTTTCTTT. This codes for CASSTTGGRGEAFF.

This chain's CDR3 is CASSANYRGTEAFF. The CDR3 DNA sequence: TGTGCCAGCAGTGCGAACTACAGGGGCACTGAAGCTTTCTTT. The rearrangement joins TRBV2 to TRBJ1-1; 7 nucleotides line up with TRBD1. The germline gives CDR1 SNHLY, CDR2 FYNNEI. J lost 4 bases, V lost 4 bases, and 6 bases had no gene match. The CDR3 contains 14 residues.

The chain links TRBV7-2 to TRBJ2-6; D is uncertain. V was pared by 3 bases and J by 0 bases, with 12 bases between. CDR1 is SGHTA and CDR2 is FQGNSA in the germline V gene. The CDR3 is 17 amino acids. As DNA, the CDR3 is TGTGCCAGCAGCTTTGCGAGGCCCAGCTCTGGGGCCAACGTCCTGACTTTC. Protein sequence: CASSFARPSSGANVLTF. Variable domain in full (rest from reference TRBV7-2 and TRBJ2-6): GAGVSQSPSNKVTEKGKDVELRCDPISGHTALYWYRQSLGQGLEFLIYFQGNSAPDKSGLPSDRFSAERTGGSVSTLTIQRTQQEDSAVYLCASSFARPSSGANVLTFGAGSRLTVL.

The rearrangement joins TRBV7-2 to TRBJ2-1; D unclear. Germline values: CDR1 SGHTA, CDR2 FQGNSA. There are 13 residues in the CDR3. Trimming cost V 3 bases and J 9 bases, with 12 bases left between them. In DNA, the CDR3 is TGTGCCAGCAGCTTTGTAAAAGGCGTTGAGCAGTTCTTC. Its protein is CASSFVKGVEQFF.

This clone appeared a few times. This chain joins TRBV11-2 and TRBJ1-2; D is unclear. Between the trimmed V and J ends, which lost 0 bases and 3 bases, there was a span of 14 bases. The germline CDR1 and CDR2 sequences are SGHAT and FQNNGV. The CDR3 is 16 residues long. The DNA of the CDR3 is TGTGCCAGCAGCTTAGATGGCTTACCTACGGACTATGGCTACACCTTC. This codes for CASSLDGLPTDYGYTF.